This TCR beta chain was sequenced during a study of OX40 agonist ivuxolimab in advanced cancers. Across the study: Three patients responded partially, comprising one with hepatocellular carcinoma and two with cutaneous melanoma.

The method was immunoSEQ multiplex PCR; TCRdb's version includes in-frame clones alone and lacks a portion of them. Of approximately 68,000 clones listed, approximately 86% are singletons. Looked up from germline, CDR1 is SGHNT and CDR2 is YYREEE (reference sequence). The CDR3 covers 14 residues. V was clipped by 2 bases and J by 4 bases, with 12 bases between them. The input for sequencing was CD4+ or CD8+ T cells sorted from blood, taken in a trial of the OX40 agonist ivuxolimab. The gene calls are TRBV5-4 and TRBJ1-2, with D uncertain. This sequence was found in an adult with an advanced solid tumor such as melanoma, head and neck, liver or kidney cancer. Here the CDR3 reads CASSFNDGLYGYTF. Written as DNA, the CDR3 is TGTGCCAGCAGCTTCAACGACGGACTCTATGGCTACACCTTC.